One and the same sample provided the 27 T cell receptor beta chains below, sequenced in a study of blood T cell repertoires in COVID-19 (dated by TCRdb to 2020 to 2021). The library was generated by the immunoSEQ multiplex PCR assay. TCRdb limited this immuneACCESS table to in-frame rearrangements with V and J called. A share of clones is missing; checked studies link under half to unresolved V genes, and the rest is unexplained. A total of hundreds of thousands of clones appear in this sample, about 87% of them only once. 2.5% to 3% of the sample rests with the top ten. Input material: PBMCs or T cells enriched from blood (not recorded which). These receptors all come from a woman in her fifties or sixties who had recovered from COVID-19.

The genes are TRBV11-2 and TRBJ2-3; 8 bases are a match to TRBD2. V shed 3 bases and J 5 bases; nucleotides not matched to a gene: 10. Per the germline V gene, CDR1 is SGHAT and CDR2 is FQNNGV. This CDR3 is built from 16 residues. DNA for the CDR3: TGTGCCAGCAGCTTGGGGGGTAGCGGGGCCGGAGATACGCAGTATTTT. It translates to CASSLGGSGAGDTQYF.

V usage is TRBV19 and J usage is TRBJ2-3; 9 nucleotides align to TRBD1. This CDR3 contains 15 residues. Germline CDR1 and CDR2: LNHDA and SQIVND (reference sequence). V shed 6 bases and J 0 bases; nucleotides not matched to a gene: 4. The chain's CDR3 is CASSWTGASTDTQYF. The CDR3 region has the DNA TGTGCCAGTAGCTGGACAGGGGCCAGCACAGATACGCAGTATTTT.

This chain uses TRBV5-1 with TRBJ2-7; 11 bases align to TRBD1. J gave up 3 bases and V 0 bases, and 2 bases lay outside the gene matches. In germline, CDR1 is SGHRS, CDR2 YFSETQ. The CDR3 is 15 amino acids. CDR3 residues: CASSLDGTGGYEQYF. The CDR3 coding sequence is TGCGCCAGCAGCTTGGACGGGACAGGGGGCTACGAGCAGTACTTC.

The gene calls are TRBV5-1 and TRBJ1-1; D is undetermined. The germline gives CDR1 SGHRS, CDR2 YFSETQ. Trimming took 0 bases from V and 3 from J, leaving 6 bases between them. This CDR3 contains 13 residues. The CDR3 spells CASSLVVDTEAFF. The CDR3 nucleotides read TGCGCCAGCAGCTTGGTCGTAGACACTGAAGCTTTCTTT.

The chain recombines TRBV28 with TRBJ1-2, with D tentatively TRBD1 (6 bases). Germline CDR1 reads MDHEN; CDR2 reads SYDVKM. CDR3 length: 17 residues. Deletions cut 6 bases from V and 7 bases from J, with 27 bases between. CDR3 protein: CASRTGGYVTGGPGYTF. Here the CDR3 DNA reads TGTGCCAGCAGGACAGGTGGTTACGTGACGGGCGGGCCTGGCTACACCTTC.

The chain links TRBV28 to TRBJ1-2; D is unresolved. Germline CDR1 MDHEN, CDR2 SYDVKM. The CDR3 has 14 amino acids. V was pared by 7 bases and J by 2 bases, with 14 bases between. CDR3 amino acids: CASTRLRGNYGYTF. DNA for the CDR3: TGTGCCAGCACCCGGCTACGGGGAAACTATGGCTACACCTTC.

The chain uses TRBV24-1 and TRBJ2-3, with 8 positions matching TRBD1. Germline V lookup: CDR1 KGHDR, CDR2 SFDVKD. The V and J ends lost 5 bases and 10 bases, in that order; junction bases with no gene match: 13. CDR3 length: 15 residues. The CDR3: CATSAGQELSVAQYF. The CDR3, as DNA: TGTGCCACCAGTGCGGGACAGGAGCTTTCAGTGGCGCAGTATTTT.

In DNA form, the CDR3 reads TGTGCCAGCTCACCGCTCCCCCGGACTAGCTACACCGGGGAGCTGTTTTTT. Translation: CASSPLPRTSYTGELFF. J is TRBJ2-2 and V is TRBV18; 8 bases align to TRBD2. Germline CDR1 and CDR2: KGHSH and LQKENI. The V and J ends lost 3 bases and 3 bases, in that order; junction bases with no gene match: 9. The CDR3 contains 17 residues.

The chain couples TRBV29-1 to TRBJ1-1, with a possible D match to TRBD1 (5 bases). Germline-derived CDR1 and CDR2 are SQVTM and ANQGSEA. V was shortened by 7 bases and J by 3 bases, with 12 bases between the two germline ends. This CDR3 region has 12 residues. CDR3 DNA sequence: TGCAGCGCCAACAGGAGGGACACTGAAGCTTTCTTT. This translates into CSANRRDTEAFF.

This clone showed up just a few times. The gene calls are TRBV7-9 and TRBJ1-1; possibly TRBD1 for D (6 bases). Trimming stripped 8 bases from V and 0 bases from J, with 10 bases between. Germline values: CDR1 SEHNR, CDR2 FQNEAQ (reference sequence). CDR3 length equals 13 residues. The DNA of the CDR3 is TGTGCCAGCGGACAGCTCATGAACACTGAAGCTTTCTTT. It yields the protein CASGQLMNTEAFF.

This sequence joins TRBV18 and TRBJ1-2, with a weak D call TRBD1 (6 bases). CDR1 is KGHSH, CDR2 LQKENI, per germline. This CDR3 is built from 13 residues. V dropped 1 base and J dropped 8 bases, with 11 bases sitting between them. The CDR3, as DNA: TGTGCCAGCTCACCACGACAGGTCCAGGGCTACACCTTC. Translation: CASSPRQVQGYTF.

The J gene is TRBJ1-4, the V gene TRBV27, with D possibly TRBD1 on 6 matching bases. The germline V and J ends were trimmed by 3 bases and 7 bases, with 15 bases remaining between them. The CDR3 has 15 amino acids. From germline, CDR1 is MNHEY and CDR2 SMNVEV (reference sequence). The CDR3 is CASSFGGGAGEKLFF. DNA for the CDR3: TGTGCCAGCAGTTTCGGAGGGGGGGCGGGTGAAAAACTGTTTTTT.

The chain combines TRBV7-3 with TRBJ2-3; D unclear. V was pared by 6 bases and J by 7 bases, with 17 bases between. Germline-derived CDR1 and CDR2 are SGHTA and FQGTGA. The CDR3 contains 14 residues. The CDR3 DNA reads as TGTGCCAGCAGTAAGAGTCGGTCCATTTATACGCAGTATTTT. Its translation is CASSKSRSIYTQYF.

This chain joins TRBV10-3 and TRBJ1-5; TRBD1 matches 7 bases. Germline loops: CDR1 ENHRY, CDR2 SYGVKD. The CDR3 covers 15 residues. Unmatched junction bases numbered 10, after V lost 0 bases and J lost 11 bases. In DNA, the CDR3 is TGTGCCATCAGTGAGTCACGGACAGGACGTACGACCCAGCATTTT. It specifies CAISESRTGRTTQHF.

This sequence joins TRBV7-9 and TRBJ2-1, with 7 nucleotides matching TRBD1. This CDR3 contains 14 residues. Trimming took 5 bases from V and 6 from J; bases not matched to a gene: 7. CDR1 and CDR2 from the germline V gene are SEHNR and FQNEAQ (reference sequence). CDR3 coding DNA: TGTGCCAGCAGCCAGGACAGGCGGAGCAATGAGCAGTTCTTC. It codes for CASSQDRRSNEQFF. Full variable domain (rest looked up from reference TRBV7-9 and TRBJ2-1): DTGVSQNPRHKITKRGQNVTFRCDPISEHNRLYWYRQTLGQGPEFLTYFQNEAQLEKSRLLSDRFSAERPKGSFSTLEIQRTEQGDSAMYLCASSQDRRSNEQFFGPGTRLTVL.

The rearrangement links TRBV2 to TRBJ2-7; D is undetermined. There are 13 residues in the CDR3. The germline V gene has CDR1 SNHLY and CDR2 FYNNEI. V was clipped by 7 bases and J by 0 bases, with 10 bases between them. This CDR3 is CASNYPSSYEQYF. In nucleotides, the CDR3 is TGTGCCAGCAATTACCCGAGCTCCTACGAGCAGTACTTC.

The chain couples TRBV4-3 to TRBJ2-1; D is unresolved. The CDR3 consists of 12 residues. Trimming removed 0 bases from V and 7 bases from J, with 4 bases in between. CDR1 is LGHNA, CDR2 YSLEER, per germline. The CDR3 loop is CASSQDYNEQFF. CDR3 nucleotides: TGCGCCAGCAGCCAAGACTATAATGAGCAGTTCTTC.

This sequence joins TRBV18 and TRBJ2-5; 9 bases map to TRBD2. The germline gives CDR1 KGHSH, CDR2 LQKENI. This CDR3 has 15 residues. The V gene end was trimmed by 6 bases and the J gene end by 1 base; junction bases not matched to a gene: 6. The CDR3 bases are TGTGCCAGCTCCCCTCTAGCGGGGATCCAAGAGACCCAGTACTTC. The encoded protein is CASSPLAGIQETQYF. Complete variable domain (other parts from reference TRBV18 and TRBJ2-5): NAGVMQNPRHLVRRRGQEARLRCSPMKGHSHVYWYRQLPEEGLKFMVYLQKENIIDESGMPKERFSAEFPKEGPSILRIQQVVRGDSAAYFCASSPLAGIQETQYFGPGTRLLVL.

As DNA, the CDR3 is TGTGCCAGCAGCACTTGGACTAGCGGGTCTTCCTACAATGAGCAGTTCTTC. This codes for CASSTWTSGSSYNEQFF. The chain carries TRBV11-2 and TRBJ2-1, with 11 bases lining up with TRBD2. Trimming at V came to 5 bases and at J to 1 base, leaving 7 bases not matched to a gene. CDR3 length equals 17 residues. The V gene's germline CDR1 is SGHAT and CDR2 FQNNGV. The full variable domain, rest sourced from reference TRBV11-2 and TRBJ2-1, is EAGVAQSPRYKIIEKRQSVAFWCNPISGHATLYWYQQILGQGPKLLIQFQNNGVVDDSQLPKDRFSAERLKGVDSTLKIQPAKLEDSAVYLCASSTWTSGSSYNEQFFGPGTRLTVL.

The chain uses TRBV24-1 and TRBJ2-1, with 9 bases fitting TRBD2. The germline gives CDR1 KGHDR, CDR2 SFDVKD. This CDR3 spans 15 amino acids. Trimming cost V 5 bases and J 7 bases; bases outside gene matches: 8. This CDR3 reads CATSAISSGKNEQFF. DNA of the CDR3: TGTGCCACCAGTGCCATTTCTAGCGGGAAAAATGAGCAGTTCTTC.

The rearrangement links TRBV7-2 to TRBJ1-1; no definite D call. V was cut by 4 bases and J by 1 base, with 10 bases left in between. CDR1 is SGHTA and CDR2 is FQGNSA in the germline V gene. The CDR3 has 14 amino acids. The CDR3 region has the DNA TGTGCCAGCAGCTCCCAGAGCGGGAACACTGAAGCTTTCTTT. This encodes CASSSQSGNTEAFF.

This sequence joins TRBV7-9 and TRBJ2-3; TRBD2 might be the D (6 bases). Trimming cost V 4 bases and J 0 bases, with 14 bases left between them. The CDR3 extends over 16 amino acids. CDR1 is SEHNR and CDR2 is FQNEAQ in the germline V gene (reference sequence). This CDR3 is CASSSTTRTSTDTQYF. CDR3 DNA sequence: TGTGCCAGCAGCTCGACGACTAGGACTAGCACAGATACGCAGTATTTT. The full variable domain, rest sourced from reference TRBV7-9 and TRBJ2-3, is DTGVSQNPRHKITKRGQNVTFRCDPISEHNRLYWYRQTLGQGPEFLTYFQNEAQLEKSRLLSDRFSAERPKGSFSTLEIQRTEQGDSAMYLCASSSTTRTSTDTQYFGPGTRLTVL.

This chain's CDR3 is CASSQDRGRASNEQFF. As DNA, the CDR3 is TGTGCCAGCAGCCAAGATCGCGGGAGGGCCTCCAATGAGCAGTTCTTC. This rearrangement joins TRBV4-2 to TRBJ2-1, with 9 bases fitting TRBD2. The V segment lost 0 bases and the J segment 6 bases; nucleotides outside the gene matches: 6. The CDR3 runs 16 residues. In germline, CDR1 is LGHNA, CDR2 YNFKEQ.

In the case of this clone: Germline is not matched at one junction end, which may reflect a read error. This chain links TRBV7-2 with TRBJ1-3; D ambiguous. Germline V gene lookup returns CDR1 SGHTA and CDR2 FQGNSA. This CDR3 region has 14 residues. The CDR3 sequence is CASSAQYSGTTIYF. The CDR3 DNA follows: TGTGCCAGCAGCGCTCAGTATTCGGGAACCACCATATATTTT.

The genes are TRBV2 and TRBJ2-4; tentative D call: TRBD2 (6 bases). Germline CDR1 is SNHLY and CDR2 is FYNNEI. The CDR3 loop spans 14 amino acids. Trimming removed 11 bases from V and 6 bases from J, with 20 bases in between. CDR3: CAGGWGSGLNIQYF. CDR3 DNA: TGTGCCGGGGGGTGGGGCAGCGGACTAAACATTCAGTACTTC.

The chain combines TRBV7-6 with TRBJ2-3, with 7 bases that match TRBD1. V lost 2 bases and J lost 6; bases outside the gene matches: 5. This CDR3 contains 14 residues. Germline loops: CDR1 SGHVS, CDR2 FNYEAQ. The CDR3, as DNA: TGTGCCAGCAGCTTAAACAGGGGCGAGGATACGCAGTATTTT. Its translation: CASSLNRGEDTQYF.

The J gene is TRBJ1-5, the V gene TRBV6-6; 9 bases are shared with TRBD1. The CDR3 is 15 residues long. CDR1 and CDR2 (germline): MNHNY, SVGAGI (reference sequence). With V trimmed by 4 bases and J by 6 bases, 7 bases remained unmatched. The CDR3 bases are TGTGCCAGCAGTTCGGACAGGGGAAAGGGTCAGCCCCAGCATTTT. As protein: CASSSDRGKGQPQHF.